The clone carrying this T cell receptor beta chain qualifies as medium-sized. The target antigen is unknown. Tregs were sorted as CD4+CD25+CD127-/low cells. General study findings and limits: Tumor memory CD4+ T cell TCR gene usage clustered with blood and lymph node memory CD4+ cells and lymph node naive CD4+ cells. Tumor Treg TCRs overlapped most with tumor naive CD4+ cells.

V gave up 7 bases and J gave up 1 base, with 13 bases separating them. The CDR3 runs to 14 residues. The TRBV12-4/TRBJ1-2 clonotypes were amplified using barcode primers with ligated adaptors. From the multiplex PCR reads, TCRdb called clonotypes with MiXCR, one entry per CDR3 protein. Here the sample spans about 2,000 distinct CDR3 sequences, about a fifth being singletons. The sample taken for sequencing was Tregs sorted from blood. The genes are TRBV12-3 or TRBV12-4 and TRBJ1-2; the D gene is possibly TRBD1 (6 bases). The clonotype originates from a female donor with breast cancer. CDR3 residues: CASNTGTLNYGYTF. The CDR3 region has the DNA TGTGCCAGCAATACAGGGACGCTTAACTATGGCTACACCTTC.